The 12 T cell receptor beta chains below come from one sample, sequenced in a study of T cell changes during pregnancy in multiple sclerosis. Repertoires were generated with immunoSEQ multiplex PCR, while TCRdb's copy carries only in-frame clones and drops some. The table includes under 100,000 clones, approximately 94% detected once. The sample here was peripheral blood, taken in the third trimester of pregnancy. Every receptor here comes from a female donor with multiple sclerosis, enrolled in a pregnancy study.

The genes are TRBV2 and TRBJ2-7; 9 nucleotides line up with TRBD2. Germline trimming cut 5 bases from V and 6 bases from J; bases unmatched to any gene: 8. The CDR3 length is 14 residues. Germline CDR1 reads SNHLY; CDR2 reads FYNNEI. The CDR3 is CASSSTSGPSEQYF. DNA of the CDR3: TGTGCCAGCAGTTCAACTAGCGGGCCTAGCGAGCAGTACTTC.

The CDR3 reads CASIADRDRYGYTF. DNA for the CDR3: TGTGCCAGCATCGCGGACAGGGATAGGTATGGCTACACCTTC. The chain has TRBV5-4 and TRBJ1-2; 8 bases match TRBD1. This CDR3 is built from 14 residues. Germline trimming cut 6 bases from V and 5 bases from J; bases unmatched to any gene: 9. Germline V gene sequence: CDR1 SGHNT, CDR2 YYREEE (reference sequence).

This clone was seen more than once but under ten times. The DNA is left out, because the CDR3 cannot be placed on it with certainty; the CDR3 is given as TCRdb lists it. The V gene is TRBV5-6, the J gene TRBJ2-2; the table names TRBD2, a call not compared with the DNA. From its first to its last residue, the CDR3 has 16 amino acids. Germline values: CDR1 SGHDT, CDR2 YYEEEE. The CDR3 protein is CASILGSTSNTGELFF.

This sequence joins TRBV10-3 and TRBJ1-2; 11 bases agree with TRBD1. Losses at the gene ends were 3 bases for V and 1 base for J; bases not matched to a gene: 7. The germline V gene encodes CDR1 ENHRY and CDR2 SYGVKD. This CDR3 region has 17 residues. The CDR3: CAISDMLGTGGNYGYTF. CDR3 nucleotide sequence: TGTGCCATCAGTGATATGTTAGGGACAGGGGGTAACTATGGCTACACCTTC.

The V gene is TRBV6-5, the J gene TRBJ2-5; the match to TRBD2 covers 7 bases. V gave up 7 bases and J gave up 4 bases; unmatched junction bases: 6. Germline V gene data show CDR1 as MNHEY and CDR2 as SVGAGI. The CDR3 has 13 residues. CDR3 residues: CASNPGRGETQYF. The CDR3 coding sequence is TGTGCCAGCAACCCGGGGAGGGGAGAGACCCAGTACTTC.

The CDR3 spells CASSLSPHNHIQYF. Written as DNA, the CDR3 is TGTGCCAGCAGCTTAAGTCCCCACAACCACATTCAGTACTTC. This chain uses TRBV7-3 with TRBJ2-4; D is unresolved. CDR1 is SGHTA, CDR2 FQGTGA, per germline. The V gene lost 1 base and the J gene lost 8 bases, with 12 bases spanning the gap. This CDR3 contains 14 residues. Full variable domain (missing parts from reference TRBV7-3 and TRBJ2-4): GAGVSQTPSNKVTEKGKYVELRCDPISGHTALYWYRQSLGQGPEFLIYFQGTGAADDSGLPNDRFFAVRPEGSVSTLKIQRTERGDSAVYLCASSLSPHNHIQYFGAGTRLSVL.

This clone has a single count. The chain combines TRBV6-5 with TRBJ1-2; D gene uncertain. Trimming shortened V by 6 bases and J by 6 bases, and 20 bases separated the two germline ends. The CDR3 consists of 15 residues. Germline CDR1 MNHEY, CDR2 SVGAGI. The CDR3 DNA reads TGTGCCAGCAGCCCTTGGGAGGGTCCACAAAATGGCTACACCTTC. Residues: CASSPWEGPQNGYTF.

The genes are TRBV7-9 and TRBJ1-1; 9 nucleotides agree with TRBD1. This CDR3 has 13 amino acids. Looked up from germline, CDR1 is SEHNR and CDR2 is FQNEAQ (reference sequence). With V trimmed by 5 bases and J by 5 bases, 3 bases remained unmatched. CDR3 in amino acids: CASSRDRVTEAFF. For the CDR3, the DNA is TGTGCCAGCAGCCGGGACAGGGTGACTGAAGCTTTCTTT.

The chain recombines TRBV7-9 with TRBJ1-3; 7 nucleotides match TRBD1. Germline-derived CDR1 and CDR2 are SEHNR and FQNEAQ (reference sequence). J lost 0 bases, V lost 5 bases, and 1 base had no gene match. This CDR3 spans 14 amino acids. The DNA for the CDR3 is TGTGCCAGCAGCCCAGGGGGCTCTGGAAACACCATATATTTT. Translation gives CASSPGGSGNTIYF.

The chain joins TRBV5-6 to TRBJ2-7; D possibly corresponds to TRBD1 (5 bases). Germline assignment: CDR1 SGHDT and CDR2 YYEEEE. Between the trimmed V and J ends, which lost 4 bases and 5 bases, there was a span of 25 bases. The length of the CDR3 is 17 residues. CDR3 amino acids: CASSPLGVGAPRDEQYF. The DNA for the CDR3 is TGTGCCAGCAGCCCCCTTGGGGTAGGGGCCCCTCGGGACGAGCAGTACTTC.

This chain links TRBV4-2 with TRBJ1-5; 8 bases agree with TRBD1. V shed 0 bases, J shed 0 bases, and the junction held 7 bases outside the gene matches. The CDR3 runs 18 residues. The germline V gene has CDR1 LGHNA and CDR2 YNFKEQ. Here the CDR3 reads CASSQDQGAWDSNQPQHF. CDR3 in DNA: TGTGCCAGCAGCCAAGACCAGGGGGCGTGGGATAGCAATCAGCCCCAGCATTTT.

This sequence joins TRBV9 and TRBJ2-2; D perhaps matches TRBD2 (5 bases). The CDR3 covers 13 residues. V was pared by 5 bases and J by 2 bases, with 7 bases between. CDR1 and CDR2 from the germline V gene are SGDLS and YYNGEE. The CDR3 is CASRDFNTGELFF. The CDR3 DNA reads TGTGCCAGCAGGGACTTCAACACCGGGGAGCTGTTTTTT.